The 22 T cell receptor beta chains reported below all come from one sample, sequenced in a study of blood T cell repertoires in COVID-19. The data were produced by immunoSEQ multiplex PCR, yet TCRdb's version contains in-frame clones alone and is incomplete. The sample has about 180,000 clones, around 87% seen once. The sample consisted of peripheral blood. The receptors here all came from a man aged 35 to 55 with active or convalescent COVID-19.

The V and J genes are TRBV12-3 or TRBV12-4 and TRBJ1-2; weak D call: TRBD1 (5 bases). This CDR3 has 13 residues. V was shortened by 6 bases and J by 8 bases, with 16 bases between the two germline ends. The CDR3: CASSPTVQRGYTF. The CDR3 nucleotides are TGTGCCAGCAGCCCGACAGTGCAGCGAGGCTACACCTTC.

The chain combines TRBV10-3 with TRBJ1-2; 8 nucleotides agree with TRBD1. CDR1 and CDR2 (germline): ENHRY, SYGVKD. The trim removed 4 bases at V and 8 bases at J, leaving 24 bases unmatched. The CDR3 runs 19 residues. The CDR3 nucleotides read TGTGCCATCAGTGTATCCCGTACAGGGGGAGTTAACCTACCTGGGGGCTACACCTTC. This codes for CAISVSRTGGVNLPGGYTF.

This clone came up a few times. This chain links TRBV5-6 with TRBJ2-1, with TRBD1 matching over 7 bases. With V trimmed by 2 bases and J by 9 bases, 11 bases remained unmatched. There are 15 residues in the CDR3. Germline-derived CDR1 and CDR2 are SGHDT and YYEEEE. For the CDR3, the DNA is TGTGCCAGCAGCTTACCGGGACAGCCCCCAGGTGAGCAGTTCTTC. Its protein is CASSLPGQPPGEQFF.

The chain has TRBV3-1 (or the pseudogene TRBV3-2) and TRBJ1-5; TRBD1 aligns across 10 bases. The CDR3 length is 17 residues. CDR1 LGHDT and CDR2 YNNKEL come from the germline V gene (reference sequence). With V trimmed by 3 bases and J by 5 bases, 10 bases remained unmatched. The CDR3 DNA follows: TGTGCCAGCAGCCAGCAAGTAGGGACAGGGGTCGATCAGCCCCAGCATTTT. Amino acid sequence: CASSQQVGTGVDQPQHF.

This clone has a handful of counts. The CDR3 reads CASSVRQGAKDTEAFF. Here the CDR3 DNA reads TGTGCCAGTAGTGTACGACAGGGGGCGAAAGACACTGAAGCTTTCTTT. This chain connects TRBV19 to TRBJ1-1; 10 positions match TRBD1. The CDR3 is 16 residues long. The V gene end was trimmed by 5 bases and the J gene end by 3 bases; junction bases not matched to a gene: 9. CDR1 is LNHDA, CDR2 SQIVND, per germline (reference sequence).

The rearrangement links TRBV6-5 to TRBJ2-7, with D perhaps matching TRBD2 (6 bases). There are 15 residues in the CDR3. Germline V gives CDR1 MNHEY, CDR2 SVGAGI. V was trimmed by 0 bases and J by 5 bases, leaving 14 bases between them. CDR3 sequence (DNA): TGTGCCAGCAGTTACTCGGGGGGAGTACGGGACGAGCAGTACTTC. Translation: CASSYSGGVRDEQYF.

V usage is TRBV30 and J usage is TRBJ1-1, with D unclear. Germline V gives CDR1 GTSNPN, CDR2 SVGIG (reference sequence). This CDR3 spans 13 amino acids. V lost 0 bases and J lost 1, with 6 bases in between. CDR3 coding DNA: TGTGCCTGGAGTGTACTCGGGAACACTGAAGCTTTCTTT. Residues: CAWSVLGNTEAFF.

The rearrangement uses TRBV5-4 and TRBJ2-2, with 8 bases matching TRBD2. The CDR3 length is 15 residues. V lost 2 bases and J lost 6; bases outside the gene matches: 6. Germline V lookup: CDR1 SGHNT, CDR2 YYREEE (reference sequence). Here the CDR3 reads CASSFLRGDSGELFF. The CDR3 DNA is TGTGCCAGCAGCTTTTTGCGGGGGGATTCCGGGGAGCTGTTTTTT.

This chain uses TRBV20-1 with TRBJ2-1; D unresolved. From germline, CDR1 is DFQATT and CDR2 SNEGSKA (reference sequence). The CDR3 spans 11 residues. V lost 3 bases, J lost 9 bases, and 9 bases lay in between. The CDR3 nucleotides read TGCAGTGCTAGGTCCCCATCTGAGCAGTTCTTC. Translated, it gives CSARSPSEQFF.

The gene calls are TRBV5-1 and TRBJ2-7, with 8 nucleotides matching TRBD1. The junction had 16 bases not matched to a gene; V was cut back by 0 bases and J by 5 bases. The CDR3 totals 18 residues. Germline loops: CDR1 SGHRS, CDR2 YFSETQ. The CDR3 DNA reads as TGCGCCAGCAGCTTGGCAGGGACAGGAAATAATGTACCGGACGAGCAGTACTTC. Translated: CASSLAGTGNNVPDEQYF. Full variable domain (rest looked up from reference TRBV5-1 and TRBJ2-7): KAGVTQTPRYLIKTRGQQVTLSCSPISGHRSVSWYQQTPGQGLQFLFEYFSETQRNKGNFPGRFSGRQFSNSRSEMNVSTLELGDSALYLCASSLAGTGNNVPDEQYFGPGTRLTVT.

The chain links TRBV7-3 to TRBJ2-7; TRBD1 agrees at 9 bases. The CDR3 runs to 19 residues. The J segment lost 3 bases and the V segment lost 2 bases, leaving 17 bases of the junction unmatched. CDR1 is SGHTA and CDR2 is FQGTGA in the germline V gene. The CDR3 is CASSLLGDRDLRGFYEQYF. DNA of the CDR3: TGTGCCAGCAGCTTACTGGGGGACAGGGACCTCAGGGGATTCTACGAGCAGTACTTC.

This clone was found once. V and J are TRBV4-3 and TRBJ1-1; D perhaps matches TRBD1 (5 bases). The CDR3 has 17 residues. Trimming took 1 base from V and 5 from J, leaving 20 bases between them. CDR1 is LGHNA, CDR2 YSLEER, per germline. Here the CDR3 reads CASSQVGGYHVWTEAFF. CDR3 sequence (DNA): TGCGCCAGCAGCCAAGTGGGGGGGTATCATGTCTGGACTGAAGCTTTCTTT.

The chain has TRBV4-1 and TRBJ2-1; D perhaps matches TRBD2 (5 bases). Trimming took 5 bases from V and 4 from J, leaving 18 bases between them. This CDR3 is 16 amino acids long. In germline, CDR1 is MGHRA, CDR2 YSYEKL. CDR3 nucleotides: TGCGCCAGCAGCAAGGTTAGCAGCGGTGCATACAATGAGCAGTTCTTC. It encodes CASSKVSSGAYNEQFF.

This clone was seen only a few times. The rearrangement uses TRBV20-1 and TRBJ1-2; D might be TRBD1 (5 bases). The germline V gene encodes CDR1 DFQATT and CDR2 SNEGSKA (reference sequence). The V gene lost 8 bases and the J gene lost 4 bases, with 8 bases spanning the gap. The length of the CDR3 is 10 residues. Here the CDR3 reads CSFDSYGYTF. CDR3 in DNA: TGCAGTTTTGACAGCTATGGCTACACCTTC.

This clone was seen once. J is TRBJ1-1 and V is TRBV11-3, with a tentative D call TRBD1 (5 bases). The germline CDR1 and CDR2 sequences are SGHNT and YENEEA. V gave up 1 base and J gave up 3 bases, with 6 bases separating them. This CDR3 contains 13 residues. CDR3 in amino acids: CASSLGGDTEAFF. DNA for the CDR3: TGTGCCAGCAGCTTAGGGGGGGACACTGAAGCTTTCTTT.

V usage is TRBV6-5 and J usage is TRBJ2-7; 11 bases fit TRBD2. There are 15 residues in the CDR3. CDR1 and CDR2 (germline): MNHEY, SVGAGI. V trimming: 5 bases; J trimming: 2 bases; junction bases outside the gene matches: 5. The CDR3: CASSPPLAGAYEQYF. CDR3 sequence (DNA): TGTGCCAGCAGTCCGCCACTAGCGGGGGCCTACGAGCAGTACTTC.

The V gene is TRBV11-2, the J gene TRBJ1-2; D gene unclear. Germline CDR1 reads SGHAT; CDR2 reads FQNNGV. Trimming stripped 0 bases from V and 5 bases from J, with 13 bases between. This CDR3 has 15 residues. CDR3 coding DNA: TGTGCCAGCAGCTTAGAGGGCCGCCCTCGGTATGGCTACACCTTC. Translating it yields CASSLEGRPRYGYTF.

This clone was counted a single time. The V call is TRBV7-9, the J call TRBJ2-1; D might be TRBD1 (6 bases). Per the germline V gene, CDR1 is SEHNR and CDR2 is FQNEAQ (reference sequence). CDR3 length: 13 residues. V was shortened by 5 bases and J by 13 bases, with 18 bases between the two germline ends. CDR3 sequence reads: CASSAMDSLGQFF. The CDR3 nucleotides read TGTGCCAGCAGCGCCATGGACAGCCTGGGACAGTTCTTC.

J is TRBJ2-7 and V is TRBV23-1; possible D gene TRBD2, 5 bases. TRBV23-1 qualifies as an ORF whose function is uncertain. V was cut by 7 bases and J by 12 bases, with 10 bases left in between. This CDR3 is built from 9 residues. This CDR3 is CASTGLAYF. The CDR3 DNA follows: TGCGCCAGCACCGGCCTAGCGTACTTC.

This chain uses TRBV6-5 with TRBJ1-1; 11 bases line up with TRBD1. The CDR3 runs 15 residues. The germline V gene encodes CDR1 MNHEY and CDR2 SVGAGI. Trimming took 6 bases from V and 3 from J; bases not matched to a gene: 6. The DNA of the CDR3 is TGTGCCAGCAGCGCCGGGACAGGGGGTCACACTGAAGCTTTCTTT. It yields the protein CASSAGTGGHTEAFF.

The J gene is TRBJ2-2, the V gene TRBV5-1; 7 bases line up with TRBD1. CDR3 length equals 17 residues. V lost 4 bases and J lost 4; bases outside the gene matches: 13. CDR1 SGHRS and CDR2 YFSETQ come from the germline V gene. The CDR3 here is CASSRLPTGLSTGELFF. The CDR3, as DNA: TGCGCCAGCAGCCGACTACCGACAGGGTTAAGCACCGGGGAGCTGTTTTTT.

The rearrangement joins TRBV3-1 (or the pseudogene TRBV3-2) to TRBJ2-7; D is possibly TRBD2 (6 bases). V gave up 0 bases and J gave up 3 bases, with 9 bases separating them. Germline values: CDR1 LGHDT, CDR2 YNNKEL (reference sequence). The CDR3 is made up of 14 amino acids. The CDR3 is CASSQDSSGYEQYF. Here the CDR3 DNA reads TGTGCCAGCAGCCAAGATAGTAGCGGCTACGAGCAGTACTTC.